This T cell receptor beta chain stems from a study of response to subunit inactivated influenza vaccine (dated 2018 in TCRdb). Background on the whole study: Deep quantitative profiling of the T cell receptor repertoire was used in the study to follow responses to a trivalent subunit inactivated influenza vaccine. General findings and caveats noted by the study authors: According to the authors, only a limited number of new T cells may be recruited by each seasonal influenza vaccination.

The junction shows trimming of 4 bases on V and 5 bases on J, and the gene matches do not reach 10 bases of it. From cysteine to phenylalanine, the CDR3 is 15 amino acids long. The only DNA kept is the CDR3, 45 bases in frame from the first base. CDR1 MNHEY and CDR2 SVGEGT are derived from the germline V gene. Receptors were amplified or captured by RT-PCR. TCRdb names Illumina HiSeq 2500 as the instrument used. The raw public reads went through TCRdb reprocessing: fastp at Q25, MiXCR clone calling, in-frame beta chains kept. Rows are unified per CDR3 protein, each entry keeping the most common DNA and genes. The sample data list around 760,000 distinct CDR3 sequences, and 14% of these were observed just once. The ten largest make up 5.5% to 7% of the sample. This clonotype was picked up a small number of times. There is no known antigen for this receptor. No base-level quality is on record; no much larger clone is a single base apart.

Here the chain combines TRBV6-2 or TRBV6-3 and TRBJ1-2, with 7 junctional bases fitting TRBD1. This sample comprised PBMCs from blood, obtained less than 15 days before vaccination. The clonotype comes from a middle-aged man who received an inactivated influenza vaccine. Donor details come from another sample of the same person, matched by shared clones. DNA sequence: TGTGCCAGCAGTTCCGTGAGACAGGGCTTATATGGCTACACCTTC. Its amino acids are CASSSVRQGLYGYTF.